A single sample gave rise to the 18 T cell receptor beta chains below, sequenced in a study of cytomegalovirus exposure and HLA in healthy donors. In the PCR, 60 Vbeta and 13 Jbeta primers were used. TCRdb keeps only in-frame clones here, not all; method: immunoSEQ multiplex PCR. This table holds over 150,000 clones, 70% to 75% found once. Material: PBMCs. These receptor sequences come from a male donor in good health and CMV-seronegative.

The chain couples TRBV19 to TRBJ2-1; D possibly corresponds to TRBD2 (6 bases). Germline V gene lookup returns CDR1 LNHDA and CDR2 SQIVND (reference sequence). This CDR3 has 14 amino acids. With 3 bases removed from V and 6 bases from J, the gap between germline ends came to 12 bases. For the CDR3, the DNA is TGTGCCAGTAGTATCGGAGGGAATGGCAATGAGCAGTTCTTC. This codes for CASSIGGNGNEQFF. The full variable domain, in which reference TRBV19 and TRBJ2-1 provide the parts outside the CDR3, is DGGITQSPKYLFRKEGQNVTLSCEQNLNHDAMYWYRQDPGQGLRLIYYSQIVNDFQKGDIAEGYSVSREKKESFPLTVTSAQKNPTAFYLCASSIGGNGNEQFFGPGTRLTVL.

The CDR3 spells CASSGRVIFPQSSYNEQFF. The CDR3 DNA follows: TGTGCCAGCAGCGGCCGGGTCATTTTTCCGCAGAGCTCCTACAATGAGCAGTTCTTC. The chain carries TRBV9 and TRBJ2-1, with D unresolved. Germline assignment: CDR1 SGDLS and CDR2 YYNGEE. The CDR3 has 19 residues. Trimming shortened V by 3 bases and J by 0 bases, and 22 bases separated the two germline ends.

The chain is built from TRBV2 and TRBJ1-5, with 12 bases fitting TRBD1. Germline V gene sequence: CDR1 SNHLY, CDR2 FYNNEI. Losses at the gene ends were 7 bases for V and 4 bases for J; bases not matched to a gene: 5. The CDR3 totals 15 residues. CDR3 DNA sequence: TGTGCCAGCACGGGGACAGGGGGCCTTAATCAGCCCCAGCATTTT. Protein product: CASTGTGGLNQPQHF. Complete variable domain (other parts from reference TRBV2 and TRBJ1-5): EPEVTQTPSHQVTQMGQEVILRCVPISNHLYFYWYRQILGQKVEFLVSFYNNEISEKSEIFDDQFSVERPDGSNFTLKIRSTKLEDSAMYFCASTGTGGLNQPQHFGDGTRLSIL.

The V call is TRBV28, the J call TRBJ1-2; D remains ambiguous. Germline V gene data show CDR1 as MDHEN and CDR2 as SYDVKM. CDR3 size: 14 residues. V gave up 3 bases and J gave up 4 bases, with 12 bases separating them. This CDR3 is CASSFWSIGYGYTF. As DNA, the CDR3 is TGTGCCAGCAGTTTCTGGTCGATCGGCTATGGCTACACCTTC.

The chain couples TRBV14 to TRBJ2-7; 16 bases fit TRBD2. This CDR3 contains 16 residues. With 6 bases clipped from V and 3 bases from J, the junction kept 5 bases outside the gene matches. Per the germline V gene, CDR1 is SGHDN and CDR2 is FVKESK. The DNA of the CDR3 is TGTGCCAGCAGTCGGGGACTAGCGGGAGGGCTCTACGAGCAGTACTTC. Its translation is CASSRGLAGGLYEQYF.

The J gene is TRBJ2-3, the V gene TRBV28, with a tentative D call TRBD1 (7 bases). Germline V gives CDR1 MDHEN, CDR2 SYDVKM. This CDR3 is built from 15 residues. Trimming removed 6 bases from V and 0 bases from J, with 13 bases in between. In DNA, the CDR3 is TGTGCCAGCAGCCAGGGGGGCGGGAGCACAGATACGCAGTATTTT. Translated, it gives CASSQGGGSTDTQYF. The complete variable domain, with remaining parts taken from reference TRBV28 and TRBJ2-3, reads DVKVTQSSRYLVKRTGEKVFLECVQDMDHENMFWYRQDPGLGLRLIYFSYDVKMKEKGDIPEGYSVSREKKERFSLILESASTNQTSMYLCASSQGGGSTDTQYFGPGTRLTVL.

The rearrangement links TRBV12-5 to TRBJ2-3, with D possibly being TRBD2 (6 bases). Germline values: CDR1 LGHNT, CDR2 FRNRAP. V gave up 2 bases and J gave up 1 base, with 7 bases separating them. The CDR3 length is 14 residues. The CDR3 nucleotides are TGTGCTAGTGGTTTGCGCGGGGGCACAGATACGCAGTATTTT. This translates into CASGLRGGTDTQYF.

This chain connects TRBV29-1 to TRBJ1-2; 8 bases are a match to TRBD1. J gave up 1 base and V 7 bases, and 8 bases lay outside the gene matches. CDR1 SQVTM and CDR2 ANQGSEA come from the germline V gene. This CDR3 spans 14 amino acids. This CDR3 reads CSAQQGDLNYGYTF. The CDR3 DNA reads TGCAGCGCACAACAGGGGGACCTTAACTATGGCTACACCTTC.

The chain links TRBV6-5 to TRBJ2-3; TRBD1 matches at 7 bases. Germline V CDR1 and CDR2: MNHEY, SVGAGI. Trimming took 0 bases from V and 6 from J; bases not matched to a gene: 6. This CDR3 region has 15 residues. The CDR3 protein is CASSYSRQGKDTQYF. In DNA, the CDR3 is TGTGCCAGCAGTTACTCCCGACAGGGAAAGGATACGCAGTATTTT.

This rearrangement joins TRBV7-3 to TRBJ2-3, with D unresolved. Deletions cut 4 bases from V and 4 bases from J, with 6 bases between. The CDR3 is 12 residues long. Germline CDR1 SGHTA, CDR2 FQGTGA. CDR3 DNA: TGTGCCAGCAGCTCTAGAGCAGATACGCAGTATTTT. It is translated as CASSSRADTQYF.

The V and J genes are TRBV2 and TRBJ2-5, with a possible D match to TRBD1 (6 bases). The length of the CDR3 is 14 residues. V dropped 6 bases and J dropped 1 base, with 12 bases sitting between them. CDR1 is SNHLY and CDR2 is FYNNEI in the germline V gene. CDR3: CASSKEQGQETQYF. In DNA form, the CDR3 reads TGTGCCAGCAGCAAGGAACAGGGCCAAGAGACCCAGTACTTC.

This clone has just one count. The J gene is TRBJ2-1, the V gene TRBV19; D is possibly TRBD2 (6 bases). The V end was cut by 6 bases, the J end by 1 base, with 7 bases between. The CDR3 spans 13 residues. Germline CDR1 is LNHDA and CDR2 is SQIVND (reference sequence). The CDR3 bases are TGTGCCAGTAGCGGGACTTCCTACAATGAGCAGTTCTTC. Its translation is CASSGTSYNEQFF. The full variable domain, with the rest looked up from reference TRBV19 and TRBJ2-1, is DGGITQSPKYLFRKEGQNVTLSCEQNLNHDAMYWYRQDPGQGLRLIYYSQIVNDFQKGDIAEGYSVSREKKESFPLTVTSAQKNPTAFYLCASSGTSYNEQFFGPGTRLTVL.

The table lists this clone with a few counts. The rearrangement links TRBV6-5 to TRBJ1-3, with 9 bases matching TRBD1. Unmatched junction bases numbered 2, after V lost 4 bases and J lost 4 bases. CDR3 size: 14 residues. Germline V gene sequence: CDR1 MNHEY, CDR2 SVGAGI. The chain's CDR3 is CASSSGTGGNTIYF. The CDR3 region has the DNA TGTGCCAGCAGTTCCGGGACAGGGGGAAACACCATATATTTT.

The chain couples TRBV9 to TRBJ1-5; perhaps TRBD1 as D (6 bases). Germline CDR1 is SGDLS and CDR2 is YYNGEE. The CDR3 has 15 residues. V lost 4 bases, J lost 2 bases, and 13 bases lay in between. The CDR3: CASSPRGGGNQPQHF. The DNA for the CDR3 is TGTGCCAGCAGCCCGAGAGGGGGGGGCAATCAGCCCCAGCATTTT.

The genes are TRBV2 and TRBJ2-7; D might be TRBD1 (6 bases). CDR1 and CDR2 (germline): SNHLY, FYNNEI. The CDR3 spans 14 residues. V was trimmed by 5 bases and J by 3 bases, leaving 14 bases between them. CDR3 region: CASSYQGSDYEQYF. DNA for the CDR3: TGTGCCAGCAGTTATCAGGGGAGTGACTACGAGCAGTACTTC.

CDR3 loop: CASSNGELFF. The CDR3 DNA sequence: TGTGCCAGCTCTAACGGGGAGCTGTTTTTT. The chain links TRBV28 to TRBJ2-2; D not certain. The CDR3 covers 10 residues. The germline V gene encodes CDR1 MDHEN and CDR2 SYDVKM. Trimming took off 8 bases at V and 7 bases at J, with 5 bases between the two ends.

In its sample, this clone was seen a few times. The rearrangement uses TRBV27 and TRBJ1-5, with 9 bases identical to TRBD1. Trimming removed 1 base from V and 1 base from J; junction bases left unmatched: 8. There are 18 residues in the CDR3. CDR1 is MNHEY and CDR2 is SMNVEV in the germline V gene (reference sequence). The DNA of the CDR3 is TGTGCCAGCAGTTTATACGGGACAGGGTCTAGGAGCAATCAGCCCCAGCATTTT. Translation gives CASSLYGTGSRSNQPQHF.

This rearrangement joins TRBV12-5 to TRBJ2-3, with 13 bases aligning to TRBD2. From germline, CDR1 is LGHNT and CDR2 FRNRAP. The CDR3 is 14 residues long. V lost 7 bases, J lost 3 bases, and 1 base stayed unmatched. The CDR3 here is CASELAGGTDTQYF. CDR3 DNA: TGTGCTAGTGAACTAGCGGGGGGGACAGATACGCAGTATTTT.